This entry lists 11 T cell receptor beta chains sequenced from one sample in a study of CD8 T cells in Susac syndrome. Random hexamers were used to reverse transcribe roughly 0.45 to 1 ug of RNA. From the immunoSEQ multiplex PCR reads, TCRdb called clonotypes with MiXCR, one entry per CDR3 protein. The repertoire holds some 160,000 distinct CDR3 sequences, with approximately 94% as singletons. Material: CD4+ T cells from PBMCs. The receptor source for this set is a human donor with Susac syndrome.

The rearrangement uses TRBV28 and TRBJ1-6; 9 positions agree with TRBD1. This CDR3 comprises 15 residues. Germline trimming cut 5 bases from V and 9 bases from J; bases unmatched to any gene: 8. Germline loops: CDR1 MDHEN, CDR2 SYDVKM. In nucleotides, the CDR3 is TGTGCCAGCAGTCTTGGCGACAGGGGGGGTTCACCCCTCCACTTT. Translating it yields CASSLGDRGGSPLHF. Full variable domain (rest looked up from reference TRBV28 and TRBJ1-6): DVKVTQSSRYLVKRTGEKVFLECVQDMDHENMFWYRQDPGLGLRLIYFSYDVKMKEKGDIPEGYSVSREKKERFSLILESASTNQTSMYLCASSLGDRGGSPLHFGNGTRLTVT.

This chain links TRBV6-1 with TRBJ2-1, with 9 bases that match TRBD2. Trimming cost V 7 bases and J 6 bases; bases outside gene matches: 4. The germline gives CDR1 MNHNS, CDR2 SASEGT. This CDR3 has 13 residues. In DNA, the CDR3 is TGTGCCAGCAAGATTAGCGGGGGCAATGAGCAGTTCTTC. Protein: CASKISGGNEQFF.

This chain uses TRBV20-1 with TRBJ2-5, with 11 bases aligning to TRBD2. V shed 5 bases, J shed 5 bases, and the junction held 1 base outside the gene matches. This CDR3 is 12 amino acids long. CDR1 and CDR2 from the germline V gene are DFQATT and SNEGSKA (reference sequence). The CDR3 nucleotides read TGCAGTGCTCGGACTAGCGGGGAGACCCAGTACTTC. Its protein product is CSARTSGETQYF.

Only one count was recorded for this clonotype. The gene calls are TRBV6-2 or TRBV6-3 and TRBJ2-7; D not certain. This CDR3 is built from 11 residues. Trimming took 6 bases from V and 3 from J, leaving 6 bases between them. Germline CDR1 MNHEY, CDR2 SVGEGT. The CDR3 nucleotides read TGTGCCAGCAGGAACGACTACGAGCAGTACTTC. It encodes CASRNDYEQYF.

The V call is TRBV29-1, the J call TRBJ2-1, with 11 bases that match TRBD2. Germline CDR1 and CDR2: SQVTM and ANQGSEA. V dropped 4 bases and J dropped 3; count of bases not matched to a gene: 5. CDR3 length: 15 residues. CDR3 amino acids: CSVAGGLADYNEQFF. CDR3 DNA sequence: TGCAGCGTTGCGGGGGGACTAGCGGACTACAATGAGCAGTTCTTC.

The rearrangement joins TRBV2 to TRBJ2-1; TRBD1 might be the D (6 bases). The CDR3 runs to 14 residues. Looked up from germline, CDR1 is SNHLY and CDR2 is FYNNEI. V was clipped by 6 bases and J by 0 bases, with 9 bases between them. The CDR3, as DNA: TGTGCCAGCAGACGGGACACCTCCTACAATGAGCAGTTCTTC. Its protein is CASRRDTSYNEQFF.

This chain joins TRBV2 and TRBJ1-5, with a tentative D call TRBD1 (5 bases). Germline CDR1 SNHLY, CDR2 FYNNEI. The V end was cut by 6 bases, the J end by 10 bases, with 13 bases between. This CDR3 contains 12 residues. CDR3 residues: CASRTEGFPQHF. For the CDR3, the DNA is TGTGCCAGCAGAACCGAGGGGTTTCCCCAGCATTTT.

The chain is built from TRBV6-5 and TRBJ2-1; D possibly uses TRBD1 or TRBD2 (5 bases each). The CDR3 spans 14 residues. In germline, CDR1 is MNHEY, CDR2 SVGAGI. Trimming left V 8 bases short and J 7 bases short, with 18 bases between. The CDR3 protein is CASGTAGTTNEQFF. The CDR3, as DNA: TGTGCCAGCGGGACGGCCGGGACCACTAATGAGCAGTTCTTC.

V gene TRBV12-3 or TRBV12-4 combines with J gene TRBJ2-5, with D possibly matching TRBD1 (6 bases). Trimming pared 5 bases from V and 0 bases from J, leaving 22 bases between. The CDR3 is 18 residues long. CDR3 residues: CASSPRRVGTSNQETQYF. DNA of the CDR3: TGTGCCAGCAGTCCACGCCGCGTGGGGACATCCAACCAAGAGACCCAGTACTTC.

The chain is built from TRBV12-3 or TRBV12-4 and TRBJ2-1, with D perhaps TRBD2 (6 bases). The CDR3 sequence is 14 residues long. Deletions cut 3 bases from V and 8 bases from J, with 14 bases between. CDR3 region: CASSLEGQVDEQFF. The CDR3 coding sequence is TGTGCCAGCAGTTTGGAGGGGCAGGTTGATGAGCAGTTCTTC.

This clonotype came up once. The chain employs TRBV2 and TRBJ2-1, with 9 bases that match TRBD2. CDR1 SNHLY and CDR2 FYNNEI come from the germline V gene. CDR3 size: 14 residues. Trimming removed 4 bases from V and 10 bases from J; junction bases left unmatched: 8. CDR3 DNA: TGTGCCAGCAGTGGCGGGGGGGCTACTTGGGAGCAGTTCTTC. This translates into CASSGGGATWEQFF.